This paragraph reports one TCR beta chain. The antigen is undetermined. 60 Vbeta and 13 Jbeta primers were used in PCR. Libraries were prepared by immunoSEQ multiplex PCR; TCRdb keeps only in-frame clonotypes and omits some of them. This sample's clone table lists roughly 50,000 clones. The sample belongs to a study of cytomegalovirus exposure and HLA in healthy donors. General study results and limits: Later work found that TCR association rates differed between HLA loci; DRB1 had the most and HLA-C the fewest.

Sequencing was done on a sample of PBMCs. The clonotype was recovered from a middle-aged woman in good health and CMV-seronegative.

The DNA of the CDR3 is TGTGCCCCAGCCCCTGGGGGGGCCAGACCTAACTATGGCTACACCTTC. Protein sequence: CAPAPGGARPNYGYTF. This chain uses TRBV9 with TRBJ1-2; the D gene is possibly TRBD1 (6 bases). Trimming pared 10 bases from V and 0 bases from J, leaving 22 bases between. CDR3 size: 16 residues. The germline CDR1 and CDR2 sequences are SGDLS and YYNGEE.